These 14 T cell receptor beta chains came from one sample sequenced in a study of T cell responses to AZD1222 COVID-19 vaccine. Data came from immunoSEQ multiplex PCR; TCRdb stores just in-frame clones and leaves some out. The sample holds about 120,000 clones, about 85% seen once. The source was peripheral blood, collected 28 days after the second AZD1222 dose. The receptors shown here come from an adult who received the AZD1222 COVID-19 vaccine.

V usage is TRBV21-1 and J usage is TRBJ2-3; the table's D call of TRBD1 was not tested on the DNA. TRBV21-1 corresponds to a pseudogene. The CDR3 sequence is 17 residues long. CDR3 nucleotide sequence: TGTGCCAGCAGCAAAGCGGGCCCAGGGGGGTGCACAGATACGCAGTATTTT. Translation gives CASSKAGPGGCTDTQYF.

The chain is built from TRBV6-6 and TRBJ1-2; D not certain. CDR1 and CDR2 (germline): MNHNY, SVGAGI (reference sequence). The V gene lost 0 bases and the J gene lost 6 bases, with 8 bases spanning the gap. This CDR3 contains 13 residues. The CDR3: CASSYSGRDGYTF. The CDR3 DNA sequence: TGTGCCAGCAGTTACTCCGGAAGGGATGGCTACACCTTC.

For this clone: Other DNA sequences within the sample encode an identical CDR3. The rearrangement uses TRBV7-2 and TRBJ1-3; perhaps TRBD1 as D (5 bases). Germline V gene sequence: CDR1 SGHTA, CDR2 FQGNSA. The germline V and J ends were trimmed by 0 bases and 3 bases, with 9 bases remaining between them. The CDR3 runs 15 residues. DNA for the CDR3: TGTGCCAGCAGCTTAGCTGCAGGGAGTGGAAACACCATATATTTT. The encoded protein is CASSLAAGSGNTIYF.

The chain combines TRBV3-1 (or the pseudogene TRBV3-2) with TRBJ1-1, with D possibly matching TRBD1 (5 bases). Per the germline V gene, CDR1 is LGHDT and CDR2 is YNNKEL (reference sequence). V lost 3 bases to trimming and J lost 0 bases, with 8 bases between them. The CDR3 sequence is 14 residues long. The CDR3 loop reads CASSHLGLNTEAFF. Written as DNA, the CDR3 is TGTGCCAGCAGCCATCTGGGGCTGAACACTGAAGCTTTCTTT.

This chain connects TRBV19 to TRBJ1-2, with D possibly being TRBD1 (6 bases). Per the germline V gene, CDR1 is LNHDA and CDR2 is SQIVND (reference sequence). The CDR3 is 14 amino acids. V gave up 10 bases and J gave up 7 bases, with 22 bases separating them. The CDR3 DNA reads as TGTGCCACCGTCCTGTCTACAGGGACGGGTGGCTACACCTTC. Encoded protein: CATVLSTGTGGYTF.

The chain links TRBV27 to TRBJ1-5, with D unclear. V was trimmed by 5 bases and J by 0 bases, leaving 2 bases between them. From germline, CDR1 is MNHEY and CDR2 SMNVEV (reference sequence). This CDR3 has 12 amino acids. The CDR3 loop reads CASSTSNQPQHF. The DNA for the CDR3 is TGTGCCAGCAGTACTAGCAATCAGCCCCAGCATTTT.

The rearrangement joins TRBV7-6 to TRBJ1-6; 9 bases map to TRBD1. The CDR3 loop spans 17 amino acids. V was clipped by 6 bases and J by 10 bases; unmatched bases: 16. Per germline, CDR1 SGHVS and CDR2 FNYEAQ. CDR3 residues: CASSRRGGDREGSPLHF. CDR3 in DNA: TGTGCCAGCAGTCGAAGGGGTGGGGACAGGGAAGGATCACCCCTCCACTTT.

The rearrangement uses TRBV7-2 and TRBJ2-3, with 11 bases aligning to TRBD2. The V gene's germline CDR1 is SGHTA and CDR2 FQGNSA. There are 16 residues in the CDR3. V lost 2 bases to trimming and J lost 5 bases; unmatched junction nucleotides: 6. CDR3: CASSLSPLAGGDTQYF. CDR3 sequence (DNA): TGTGCCAGCAGCTTATCCCCGCTAGCGGGGGGAGATACGCAGTATTTT.

This clone showed up just once. V usage is TRBV29-1 and J usage is TRBJ1-3, with D possibly being TRBD1 (6 bases). V was pared by 5 bases and J by 3 bases, with 11 bases between. The CDR3 covers 13 residues. Per germline, CDR1 SQVTM and CDR2 ANQGSEA. The CDR3 DNA reads TGCAGCGTTACAGAGGACAGTGGAAACACCATATATTTT. The encoded protein is CSVTEDSGNTIYF.

The chain couples TRBV21-1 to TRBJ2-3; the D call of TRBD1 is as the table states it, not checked on the DNA. TRBV21-1 is an annotated pseudogene. The CDR3 totals 17 residues. In DNA form, the CDR3 reads TGTGCCAGCAGCATCACTAGGACAGTGTCGAGCACAGATACGCAGTATTTT. This translates into CASSITRTVSSTDTQYF.

The chain joins TRBV15 to TRBJ2-3, with 10 bases that match TRBD2. V was clipped by 5 bases and J by 4 bases; unmatched bases: 6. This CDR3 has 15 amino acids. Per the germline V gene, CDR1 is LNHNV and CDR2 is YYDKDF (reference sequence). CDR3 bases: TGTGCCACCAGCGACAGCGGGGGGGGACCAGATACGCAGTATTTT. It specifies CATSDSGGGPDTQYF.

The chain uses TRBV5-1 and TRBJ1-2; D call uncertain. Looked up from germline, CDR1 is SGHRS and CDR2 is YFSETQ. The CDR3 has 13 residues. Trimming removed 0 bases at V and 8 bases at J, with 11 bases between. The CDR3 reads CASSLALSMGYTF. The DNA for the CDR3 is TGCGCCAGCAGCTTGGCCCTATCTATGGGCTACACCTTC.

The chain has TRBV7-2 and TRBJ2-7; 8 positions match TRBD2. From germline, CDR1 is SGHTA and CDR2 FQGNSA. V dropped 6 bases and J dropped 3; count of bases not matched to a gene: 22. CDR3 length: 19 amino acids. DNA for the CDR3: TGTGCCAGCAGTCGCGCGGGGGGATTGGGGGCGGCTATTAGCTACGAGCAGTACTTC. This translates into CASSRAGGLGAAISYEQYF.

V and J are TRBV19 and TRBJ2-1, with TRBD1 matching over 7 bases. Unmatched junction bases numbered 7, after V lost 4 bases and J lost 10 bases. The CDR3 sequence is 13 residues long. Germline assignment: CDR1 LNHDA and CDR2 SQIVND (reference sequence). The CDR3 DNA is TGTGCCAGTAGTAAGGGACAGTATGGCGAGCAGTTCTTC. It is translated as CASSKGQYGEQFF.